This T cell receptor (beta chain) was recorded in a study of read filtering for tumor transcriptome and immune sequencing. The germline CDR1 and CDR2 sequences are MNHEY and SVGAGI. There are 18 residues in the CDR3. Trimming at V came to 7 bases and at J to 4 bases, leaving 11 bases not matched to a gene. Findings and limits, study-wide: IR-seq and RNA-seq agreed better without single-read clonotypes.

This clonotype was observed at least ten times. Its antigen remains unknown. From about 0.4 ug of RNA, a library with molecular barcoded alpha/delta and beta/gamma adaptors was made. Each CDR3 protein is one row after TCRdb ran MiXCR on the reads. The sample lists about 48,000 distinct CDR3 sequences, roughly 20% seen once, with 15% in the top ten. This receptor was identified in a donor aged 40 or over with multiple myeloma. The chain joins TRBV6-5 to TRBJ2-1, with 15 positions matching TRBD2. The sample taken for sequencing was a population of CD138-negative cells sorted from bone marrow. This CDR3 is CASTSGLAGGFSYNEQFF. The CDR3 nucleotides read TGTGCCAGCACTTCGGGACTAGCGGGAGGTTTCAGTTACAATGAGCAGTTCTTC.